The 20 T cell receptor beta chains below come from one sample, sequenced in a study of cytomegalovirus exposure and HLA in healthy donors. The PCR was carried out with 60 Vbeta primers and 13 Jbeta primers. The repertoire was sequenced with immunoSEQ multiplex PCR; TCRdb's copy has only in-frame clones and lacks some. The data hold about 180,000 clones, with roughly 78% observed a single time. The specimen was PBMCs. Receptor source: a young woman in good health and CMV-seronegative.

The chain has TRBV5-1 and TRBJ2-1; no clear D gene. From germline, CDR1 is SGHRS and CDR2 YFSETQ. This CDR3 has 15 amino acids. Trimming removed 0 bases from V and 1 base from J, with 8 bases in between. This CDR3 is CASSLASESYNEQFF. The CDR3 nucleotides are TGCGCCAGCAGCTTGGCTAGTGAGTCCTACAATGAGCAGTTCTTC.

This rearrangement joins TRBV29-1 to TRBJ1-2, with TRBD1 as a possible D gene (5 bases). The V end was cut by 2 bases, the J end by 8 bases, with 9 bases between. Germline CDR1 SQVTM, CDR2 ANQGSEA. The CDR3 has 11 residues. The CDR3 coding sequence is TGCAGCGTTGAAAGGCAGGGCGGCTACACCTTC. It yields the protein CSVERQGGYTF.

CDR3 sequence (DNA): TGTGCCAGCAGTTACTCTGCGGGTTTGGGGACCCAGTACTTC. Translated: CASSYSAGLGTQYF. This chain uses TRBV6-6 with TRBJ2-5; D possibly corresponds to TRBD2 (5 bases). This CDR3 contains 14 residues. Trimming left V 0 bases short and J 7 bases short, with 12 bases between. CDR1 MNHNY and CDR2 SVGAGI come from the germline V gene (reference sequence).

The genes are TRBV12-5 and TRBJ2-3; 10 bases align to TRBD2. The CDR3 spans 14 residues. Germline V gene data show CDR1 as LGHNT and CDR2 as FRNRAP. The junction had 1 base not matched to a gene; V was cut back by 3 bases and J by 4 bases. The DNA of the CDR3 is TGTGCTAGTGGTTTTAGCGGGGGGTCAGATACGCAGTATTTT. Residues: CASGFSGGSDTQYF.

The chain is built from TRBV29-1 and TRBJ1-1; 7 bases fit TRBD1. Trimming at V came to 7 bases and at J to 2 bases, leaving 13 bases not matched to a gene. The CDR3 spans 15 residues. In germline, CDR1 is SQVTM, CDR2 ANQGSEA. The CDR3 nucleotides read TGCAGCGCCCCCGGGTCGGCAGGGGGTAACACTGAAGCTTTCTTT. The encoded protein is CSAPGSAGGNTEAFF.

The chain uses TRBV27 and TRBJ1-4, with 7 bases matching TRBD1. This CDR3 spans 15 amino acids. Germline V CDR1 and CDR2: MNHEY, SMNVEV (reference sequence). The V and J ends lost 5 bases and 5 bases, in that order; junction bases with no gene match: 8. Here the CDR3 reads CASSPRTGTNEKLFF. DNA for the CDR3: TGTGCCAGCAGTCCACGGACAGGCACAAATGAAAAACTGTTTTTT.

The CDR3 region has the DNA TGTGCCAGCAAGTTTCAGGGACACGTAAATGAGCAGTTCTTC. It encodes CASKFQGHVNEQFF. The chain combines TRBV27 with TRBJ2-1; a possible D gene is TRBD1 (6 bases). Deletions cut 7 bases from V and 7 bases from J, with 17 bases between. Germline CDR1 and CDR2: MNHEY and SMNVEV (reference sequence). CDR3 length: 14 residues.

J is TRBJ2-1 and V is TRBV9, with D perhaps TRBD2 (7 bases). Germline V gives CDR1 SGDLS, CDR2 YYNGEE. V was pared by 0 bases and J by 7 bases, with 17 bases between. The CDR3 is 16 residues long. The CDR3 loop reads CASSVGAGATSNEQFF. CDR3 coding DNA: TGTGCCAGCAGCGTAGGGGCGGGGGCGACTTCGAATGAGCAGTTCTTC.

This clone was seen a single time. The chain couples TRBV10-1 to TRBJ1-1; perhaps TRBD1 as D (6 bases). Deletions cut 8 bases from V and 3 bases from J, with 10 bases between. The CDR3 is 12 amino acids. Germline V gives CDR1 WNHNN, CDR2 SYGVQD (reference sequence). The CDR3 DNA reads TGCGCCAGCTCCGACAGGTACACTGAAGCTTTCTTT. It translates to CASSDRYTEAFF.

This chain joins TRBV5-6 and TRBJ2-2, with unresolved D. Germline assignment: CDR1 SGHDT and CDR2 YYEEEE. The CDR3 runs to 17 residues. Trimming cost V 0 bases and J 1 base, with 13 bases left between them. The CDR3 is CASSLVGATENTGELFF. CDR3 in DNA: TGTGCCAGCAGCTTGGTCGGAGCTACCGAGAACACCGGGGAGCTGTTTTTT.

This clone occurred a few times. The rearrangement joins TRBV7-2 to TRBJ1-6; maybe TRBD1 (5 bases). Germline lookup yields CDR1 SGHTA and CDR2 FQGNSA. V was cut by 6 bases and J by 6 bases, with 15 bases left in between. This CDR3 is built from 15 residues. The CDR3 sequence is CASSKGTGFNSPLHF. The CDR3 DNA sequence: TGTGCCAGCAGTAAAGGAACAGGCTTTAATTCACCCCTCCACTTT.

The genes are TRBV4-2 and TRBJ1-5; the match to TRBD1 covers 8 bases. Trimming removed 3 bases from V and 15 bases from J; junction bases left unmatched: 10. CDR1 and CDR2 from the germline V gene are LGHNA and YNFKEQ. The CDR3 runs 13 residues. CDR3 protein: CASSHAGGQARHF. DNA for the CDR3: TGTGCCAGCAGCCATGCCGGGGGACAGGCCCGGCATTTT.

This sequence joins TRBV30 and TRBJ1-2, with D perhaps TRBD1 (5 bases). The CDR3 sequence is 14 residues long. From germline, CDR1 is GTSNPN and CDR2 SVGIG (reference sequence). Trimming cost V 0 bases and J 2 bases, with 10 bases left between them. CDR3 in DNA: TGTGCCTGGAGTGTACGACAGCTAAACTATGGCTACACCTTC. It specifies CAWSVRQLNYGYTF.

The V call is TRBV9, the J call TRBJ1-1; 7 bases are shared with TRBD1. Germline values: CDR1 SGDLS, CDR2 YYNGEE. V trimming: 3 bases; J trimming: 3 bases; junction bases outside the gene matches: 17. The CDR3 runs to 18 residues. CDR3 nucleotide sequence: TGTGCCAGCAGCGACCAACGGGACAGTGGTGCCCACGACACTGAAGCTTTCTTT. This sequence encodes CASSDQRDSGAHDTEAFF.

The chain employs TRBV4-1 and TRBJ2-3, with 8 nucleotides matching TRBD2. This CDR3 contains 15 residues. V lost 6 bases to trimming and J lost 0 bases; unmatched junction nucleotides: 5. Germline assignment: CDR1 MGHRA and CDR2 YSYEKL. Here the CDR3 reads CASRRAGESTDTQYF. The DNA for the CDR3 is TGCGCCAGCAGGCGAGCGGGGGAGAGCACAGATACGCAGTATTTT.

CDR3 loop: CASSPGGQSYGYTF. The CDR3 DNA reads as TGTGCCAGCTCACCAGGGGGACAGAGCTATGGCTACACCTTC. This chain links TRBV18 with TRBJ1-2; the match to TRBD1 covers 7 bases. This CDR3 region has 14 residues. The J segment lost 4 bases and the V segment lost 2 bases, leaving 4 bases of the junction unmatched. Germline V CDR1 and CDR2: KGHSH, LQKENI.

This sequence joins TRBV7-8 and TRBJ2-3, with 8 nucleotides matching TRBD1. The CDR3 loop spans 17 amino acids. The V and J ends lost 5 bases and 3 bases, in that order; junction bases with no gene match: 13. CDR1 and CDR2 from the germline V gene are SGHVS and FQNEAQ. The chain's CDR3 is CASSPRPQGARTDTQYF. In nucleotides, the CDR3 is TGTGCCAGCAGCCCACGGCCCCAGGGGGCTCGTACAGATACGCAGTATTTT.

The rearrangement links TRBV4-1 to TRBJ1-6; D unresolved. Trimming cost V 1 base and J 8 bases, with 18 bases left between them. CDR1 and CDR2 from the germline V gene are MGHRA and YSYEKL. CDR3 size: 17 residues. CDR3 DNA sequence: TGCGCCAGCAGCCAAGTAGGGAGGCGAGGGTCGGATTCACCCCTCCACTTT. Residues: CASSQVGRRGSDSPLHF.

The rearrangement links TRBV15 to TRBJ1-6; D may be TRBD1 (6 bases). V lost 5 bases and J lost 0, with 11 bases in between. CDR3 size: 16 residues. Germline V CDR1 and CDR2: LNHNV, YYDKDF (reference sequence). This CDR3 reads CATSGTGISYNSPLHF. As DNA, the CDR3 is TGTGCCACCAGCGGAACAGGGATCTCCTATAATTCACCCCTCCACTTT.

V gene TRBV30 combines with J gene TRBJ2-3; TRBD2 might be the D (5 bases). V lost 3 bases and J 4 bases, leaving 14 bases between the germline ends. The CDR3 is 14 residues long. The V gene's germline CDR1 is GTSNPN and CDR2 SVGIG (reference sequence). The CDR3 reads CAWSKGGESDTQYF. The DNA for the CDR3 is TGTGCCTGGAGCAAAGGTGGGGAGTCAGATACGCAGTATTTT.